Below are 17 T cell receptor beta chains sequenced from a single sample in a study of response to subunit inactivated influenza vaccine. TCRdb redid the calling of the RT-PCR reads with MiXCR, one entry per CDR3 protein. The repertoire consists of about 540,000 distinct CDR3 sequences, with under 25% occurring once and the leading ten covering about 2.8%. The sample was also linked to a second study, of T cells expressing NK-cell markers. As reported in that work: Template switching by 5'RACE with UMIs generated the TCR beta cDNA.

The sequences come from CD4+ T cells sorted from PBMCs, collected about 12 days after vaccination. Receptors were obtained from a man between 50 and 59 years old who received an inactivated influenza vaccine.

The chain links TRBV5-1 to TRBJ2-1, with 7 bases fitting TRBD2. The V segment lost 6 bases and the J segment 0 bases; nucleotides outside the gene matches: 6. CDR3 length: 15 amino acids. The germline V gene has CDR1 SGHRS and CDR2 YFSETQ. CDR3 DNA sequence: TGCGCCAGCAATGGGGAGGGGAGCTCCTACAATGAGCAGTTCTTC. This translates into CASNGEGSSYNEQFF.

In this sample, this clonotype turned up a few times. The chain carries TRBV28 and TRBJ2-7; 8 bases are shared with TRBD2. The CDR3 covers 17 residues. The germline V gene has CDR1 MDHEN and CDR2 SYDVKM. V trimming: 5 bases; J trimming: 3 bases; junction bases outside the gene matches: 15. CDR3 region: CASSPGGSGSWNYEQYF. The CDR3 bases are TGTGCCAGCAGTCCTGGGGGGAGCGGGAGTTGGAACTACGAGCAGTACTTC.

This clonotype was seen a few times. This chain links TRBV11-2 with TRBJ2-3; TRBD2 aligns across 12 bases. Trimming cost V 5 bases and J 4 bases; bases outside gene matches: 4. The CDR3 totals 15 residues. Germline-derived CDR1 and CDR2 are SGHAT and FQNNGV. The CDR3 protein is CASSIRLAGADTQYF. The CDR3 coding sequence is TGTGCCAGCAGCATAAGACTAGCGGGAGCAGATACGCAGTATTTT.

This clonotype is labeled as medium-sized. A junction end diverges from the germline sequence, so it may reflect a read error. The chain carries TRBV5-1 and TRBJ2-5; no reliable D call. Germline V gene lookup returns CDR1 SGHRS and CDR2 YFSETQ. The CDR3 runs 12 residues. CDR3 sequence (DNA): TGTGCCAGCAGCTCCTACCAAGAGACCCAGTACTTC. It yields the protein CASSSYQETQYF.

This clonotype occurred many times. The rearrangement links TRBV7-2 to TRBJ1-1; D is ambiguous. The CDR3 loop spans 10 amino acids. CDR1 SGHTA and CDR2 FQGNSA come from the germline V gene. V was clipped by 3 bases and J by 8 bases, with 4 bases between them. The CDR3 sequence is CASSLAEAFF. The DNA for the CDR3 is TGTGCCAGCAGCTTGGCCGAAGCTTTCTTT.

This chain uses TRBV5-1 with TRBJ1-2; TRBD1 matches at 9 bases. V dropped 4 bases and J dropped 4; count of bases not matched to a gene: 5. CDR1 is SGHRS, CDR2 YFSETQ, per germline. The CDR3 is made up of 14 amino acids. This CDR3 reads CASSVGQGRYGYTF. CDR3 nucleotide sequence: TGCGCCAGCAGCGTCGGACAGGGGCGCTATGGCTACACCTTC.

This clonotype has a handful of counts. This chain joins TRBV5-1 and TRBJ2-7; D not certain. Trimming left V 0 bases short and J 5 bases short, with 9 bases between. The CDR3 contains 13 residues. CDR1 and CDR2 from the germline V gene are SGHRS and YFSETQ. The CDR3 reads CASSLGPPNEQYF. Here the CDR3 DNA reads TGCGCCAGCAGCTTGGGCCCTCCCAACGAGCAGTACTTC.

This clonotype was detected a few times. The chain recombines TRBV5-1 with TRBJ2-1, with 11 nucleotides matching TRBD2. In germline, CDR1 is SGHRS, CDR2 YFSETQ. The CDR3 length is 17 residues. The junction had 9 bases not matched to a gene; V was cut back by 4 bases and J by 3 bases. The CDR3 loop reads CASSIGLAGSYYNEQFF. CDR3 DNA: TGCGCCAGCAGCATCGGACTAGCGGGCAGCTACTACAATGAGCAGTTCTTC. Full variable domain (rest looked up from reference TRBV5-1 and TRBJ2-1): KAGVTQTPRYLIKTRGQQVTLSCSPISGHRSVSWYQQTPGQGLQFLFEYFSETQRNKGNFPGRFSGRQFSNSRSEMNVSTLELGDSALYLCASSIGLAGSYYNEQFFGPGTRLTVL.

Only a few counts were recorded for this clonotype. The DNA for the CDR3 is TGTGCCGGGCCGGTCACAGGGAAAGGGGAGCTGTTTTTT. Translation: CAGPVTGKGELFF. The chain is built from TRBV10-3 and TRBJ2-2; D is possibly TRBD1 (6 bases). Per the germline V gene, CDR1 is ENHRY and CDR2 is SYGVKD. Trimming removed 11 bases from V and 8 bases from J, with 18 bases in between. The CDR3 runs 13 residues.

This clonotype was recorded a few times. The chain is built from TRBV6-5 and TRBJ1-5, with no clear D. The V gene lost 4 bases and the J gene lost 2 bases, with 12 bases spanning the gap. CDR1 MNHEY and CDR2 SVGAGI come from the germline V gene. This CDR3 region has 15 residues. CDR3 sequence: CASSLHGRGNQPQHF. In nucleotides, the CDR3 is TGTGCCAGCAGTTTACACGGACGGGGCAATCAGCCCCAGCATTTT.

This clonotype was seen a handful of times. The J gene is TRBJ2-3, the V gene TRBV6-5; D unresolved. Germline loops: CDR1 MNHEY, CDR2 SVGAGI. The CDR3 has 15 amino acids. The V end lost 2 bases, the J end lost 1 base, and 10 bases lay between the germline ends. Here the CDR3 reads CASSYPSGGTDTQYF. CDR3 nucleotide sequence: TGTGCCAGCAGTTACCCCTCCGGAGGCACAGATACGCAGTATTTT.

The chain employs TRBV7-2 and TRBJ2-1; 12 nucleotides align to TRBD2. CDR1 and CDR2 (germline): SGHTA, FQGNSA. The CDR3 contains 15 residues. V gave up 4 bases and J gave up 8 bases; unmatched junction bases: 6. The CDR3: CASSSLAGGPHEQFF. For the CDR3, the DNA is TGTGCCAGCAGCTCGCTAGCGGGGGGGCCCCATGAGCAGTTCTTC.

The rearrangement joins TRBV15 to TRBJ2-2; D gene ambiguous. The CDR3 length is 14 residues. Germline loops: CDR1 LNHNV, CDR2 YYDKDF (reference sequence). The germline V and J ends were trimmed by 0 bases and 6 bases, with 8 bases remaining between them. The CDR3 loop is CATSRDIGAGELFF. The CDR3 nucleotides are TGTGCCACCAGCAGAGATATAGGAGCCGGGGAGCTGTTTTTT.

This rearrangement joins TRBV12-3 or TRBV12-4 to TRBJ2-1; no definite D call. This CDR3 is built from 13 residues. The ends were cut back, 3 bases at V and 5 bases at J, with 8 bases in the middle. The CDR3 DNA reads TGTGCCAGCAGTTTTTCCGGACACAATGAGCAGTTCTTC. As protein: CASSFSGHNEQFF.

This clonotype was counted a single time. V is TRBV12-3 or TRBV12-4 and J is TRBJ1-5; possibly TRBD1 for D (6 bases). V lost 3 bases, J lost 7 bases, and 16 bases lay in between. This CDR3 has 15 residues. CDR3 amino acids: CASSFVGGGRQPQHF. The DNA for the CDR3 is TGTGCCAGCAGTTTCGTCGGGGGGGGCCGGCAGCCCCAGCATTTT.

This chain joins TRBV5-1 and TRBJ2-5, with 8 bases lining up with TRBD2. This CDR3 has 15 residues. With 4 bases clipped from V and 5 bases from J, the junction kept 10 bases outside the gene matches. Germline V gene data show CDR1 as SGHRS and CDR2 as YFSETQ. CDR3 coding DNA: TGCGCCAGCAGCGACCAGACTAGCGCCCGGGAGACCCAGTACTTC. It is translated as CASSDQTSARETQYF.

This clonotype was seen a few times. CDR3 amino acids: CATSVGGIDEQFF. The DNA of the CDR3 is TGTGCCACCAGCGTGGGGGGGATAGATGAGCAGTTCTTC. The rearrangement links TRBV10-3 to TRBJ2-1, with 7 bases lining up with TRBD2. The V and J ends lost 10 bases and 8 bases, in that order; junction bases with no gene match: 11. CDR1 is ENHRY and CDR2 is SYGVKD in the germline V gene. This CDR3 comprises 13 residues.